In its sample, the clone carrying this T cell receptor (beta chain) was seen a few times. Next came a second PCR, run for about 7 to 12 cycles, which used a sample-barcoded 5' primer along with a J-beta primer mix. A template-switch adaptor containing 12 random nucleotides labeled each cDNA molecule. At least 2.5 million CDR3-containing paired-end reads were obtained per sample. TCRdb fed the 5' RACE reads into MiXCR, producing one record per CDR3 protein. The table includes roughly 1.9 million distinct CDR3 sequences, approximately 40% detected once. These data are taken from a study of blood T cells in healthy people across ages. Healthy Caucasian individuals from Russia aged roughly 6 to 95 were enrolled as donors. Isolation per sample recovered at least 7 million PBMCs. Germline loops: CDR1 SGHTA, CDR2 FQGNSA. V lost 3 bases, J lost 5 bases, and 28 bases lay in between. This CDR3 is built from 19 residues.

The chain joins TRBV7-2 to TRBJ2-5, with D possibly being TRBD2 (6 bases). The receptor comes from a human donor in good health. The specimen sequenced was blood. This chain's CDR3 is CASSLPNYAGRAARETQYF. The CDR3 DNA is TGTGCCAGCAGCTTGCCTAACTATGCGGGGCGGGCCGCCAGGGAGACCCAGTACTTC. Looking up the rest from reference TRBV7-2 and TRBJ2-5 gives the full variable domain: GAGVSQSPSNKVTEKGKDVELRCDPISGHTALYWYRQSLGQGLEFLIYFQGNSAPDKSGLPSDRFSAERTGGSVSTLTIQRTQQEDSAVYLCASSLPNYAGRAARETQYFGPGTRLLVL.